This T cell receptor (beta chain) stems from a study of blood T cell repertoires in COVID-19. This table comes from immunoSEQ multiplex PCR, and its TCRdb copy is limited to in-frame clones, with some not included. The sample yields just over 150,000 clones, about 93% seen once. The ends were cut back, 5 bases at V and 0 bases at J, with 14 bases in the middle. The CDR3 length is 16 residues. Germline assignment: CDR1 GTSNPN and CDR2 SVGIG (reference sequence). The receptor's source is a woman in her forties or fifties with acute or convalescent COVID-19. Sample: peripheral blood. The chain is built from TRBV30 and TRBJ1-6; no clear D gene. CDR3: CAWSLMGSSYNSPLHF. CDR3 in DNA: TGTGCCTGGTCGTTAATGGGGAGCTCCTATAATTCACCCCTCCACTTT.